This T cell receptor beta chain was recovered during a study of early T cells in non-severe SARS-CoV-2 infection. Study summary: Sequencing used unsorted whole-blood bulk RNA, so chains lack pairing.

Regarding the study as a whole: CD4 and private specificities were missed by VDJdb matching, which favored anti-spike CD8 responses.

This clonotype was counted a few times. Its cognate antigen is unknown. The V gene's germline CDR1 is SGHRS and CDR2 YFSETQ. The CDR3 is 15 residues long. Unmatched junction bases numbered 10, after V lost 4 bases and J lost 5 bases. Unique molecular identifiers tagged individual cDNA molecules. MiXCR, applied by TCRdb to the 5' RACE reads, yields one record per CDR3 protein. Of tens of thousands of distinct CDR3 sequences listed, over 15% are singletons. Sequences were derived from whole blood, sampled at baseline. The chain carries TRBV5-1 and TRBJ2-5; 8 positions match TRBD1. The sequence was collected from an adult who was a healthcare worker with PCR-confirmed SARS-CoV-2 infection or an uninfected control (not recorded which). The CDR3, as DNA: TGCGCCAGCAGCGGGGGACAGGAAAAATGGGAGACCCAGTACTTC. This encodes CASSGGQEKWETQYF.